This record concerns one TCR beta chain sequence. These data are taken from a study of blood T cell repertoires in COVID-19. In the authors' methods: It was from reference gene primer amplification that nucleated cell counts were estimated. This table comes from immunoSEQ multiplex PCR, and its TCRdb copy is limited to in-frame clones, with some not included. From that table come the V and J calls and clone size; the DNA was used to work out D and trimming. The sample records roughly 150,000 clones, 65% to 85% being singletons. After removal of 2 bases from V and 4 bases from J, the junction contained 4 bases not matched to a gene. Germline V gene sequence: CDR1 MNHEY, CDR2 SVGAGI. CDR3 length: 15 residues.

The source is a woman in her 70s who had recovered from COVID-19. The chain employs TRBV6-5 and TRBJ2-1; 8 nucleotides line up with TRBD2. Sequencing was performed on peripheral blood. The CDR3 here is CASSYQLAEYNEQFF. The DNA of the CDR3 is TGTGCCAGCAGTTACCAACTAGCGGAGTACAATGAGCAGTTCTTC.